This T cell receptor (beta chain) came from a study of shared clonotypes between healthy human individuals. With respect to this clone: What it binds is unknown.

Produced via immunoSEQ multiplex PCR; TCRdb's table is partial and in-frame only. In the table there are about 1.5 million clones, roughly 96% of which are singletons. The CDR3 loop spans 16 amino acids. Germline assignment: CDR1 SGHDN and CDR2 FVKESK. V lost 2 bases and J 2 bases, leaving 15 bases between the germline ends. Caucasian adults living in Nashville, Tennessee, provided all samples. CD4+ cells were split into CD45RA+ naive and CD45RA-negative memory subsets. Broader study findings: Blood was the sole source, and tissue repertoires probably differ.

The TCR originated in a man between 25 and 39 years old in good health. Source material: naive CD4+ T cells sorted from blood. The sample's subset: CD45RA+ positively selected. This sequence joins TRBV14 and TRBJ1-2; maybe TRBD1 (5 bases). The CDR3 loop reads CASSQMGSRDNYGYTF. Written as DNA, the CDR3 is TGTGCCAGCAGCCAAATGGGATCCCGGGACAACTATGGCTACACCTTC.